Presented here are 23 T cell receptor beta chains from one specimen sequenced in a study of T-cell memory formation after mild COVID-19. TCRdb re-derived calls from the 5' RACE reads in MiXCR, one entry per CDR3 protein. Among hundreds of thousands of distinct CDR3 sequences listed, 15% to 20% were seen once. The sequenced sample was PBMCs or a T cell subset sorted from them (not recorded which). These TCRs come from a man aged 18-30 years who had mild COVID-19 (a few samples of this study predate the infection). Cell type and time point are not known.

This clonotype has ten or more counts. The genes are TRBV7-3 and TRBJ2-6; D ambiguous. Germline values: CDR1 SGHTA, CDR2 FQGTGA. This CDR3 region has 18 residues. V was pared by 5 bases and J by 0 bases, with 17 bases between. CDR3 sequence reads: CASSPVGVLGSGANVLTF. The CDR3 bases are TGTGCCAGCAGCCCAGTTGGCGTCCTAGGCTCTGGGGCCAACGTCCTGACTTTC.

This clonotype was seen many times. The genes are TRBV9 and TRBJ2-3; D might be TRBD2 (5 bases). This CDR3 is 15 amino acids long. Germline CDR1 and CDR2: SGDLS and YYNGEE. Trimming left V 2 bases short and J 4 bases short, with 14 bases between. The CDR3 is CASSVRGPRSDTQYF. The DNA for the CDR3 is TGTGCCAGCAGCGTCAGAGGGCCTCGATCAGATACGCAGTATTTT. Combining the CDR3 with reference TRBV9 and TRBJ2-3 gives the whole variable domain DSGVTQTPKHLITATGQRVTLRCSPRSGDLSVYWYQQSLDQGLQFLIQYYNGEERAKGNILERFSAQQFPDLHSELNLSSLELGDSALYFCASSVRGPRSDTQYFGPGTRLTVL.

The chain couples TRBV11-2 to TRBJ2-1; 7 bases map to TRBD1. V gave up 5 bases and J gave up 2 bases; unmatched junction bases: 9. Germline V gene lookup returns CDR1 SGHAT and CDR2 FQNNGV. This CDR3 contains 16 residues. The CDR3 region is CASSTLQGSTYNEQFF. In DNA form, the CDR3 reads TGTGCCAGCAGCACTCTACAGGGGTCGACCTACAATGAGCAGTTCTTC.

V gene TRBV6-5 combines with J gene TRBJ2-1; 7 bases fit TRBD2. CDR1 MNHEY and CDR2 SVGAGI come from the germline V gene. V was clipped by 5 bases and J by 2 bases; unmatched bases: 6. The CDR3 has 15 amino acids. The CDR3 loop is CASSTSGTTYNEQFF. Written as DNA, the CDR3 is TGTGCCAGCAGTACGTCCGGGACTACCTACAATGAGCAGTTCTTC.

At least ten counts were recorded for this clonotype. V usage is TRBV7-9 and J usage is TRBJ2-1; tentative D call: TRBD2 (5 bases). The CDR3 has 11 residues. The V and J ends lost 3 bases and 10 bases respectively, with 7 bases between them. Germline V gene sequence: CDR1 SEHNR, CDR2 FQNEAQ (reference sequence). The CDR3 is CASSFGGEQFF. For the CDR3, the DNA is TGTGCCAGCAGCTTCGGCGGGGAGCAGTTCTTC.

This clonotype was counted many times. The chain joins TRBV12-3 or TRBV12-4 to TRBJ2-5; D remains ambiguous. The CDR3 has 12 residues. Trimming removed 4 bases at V and 3 bases at J, with 6 bases between. Written as DNA, the CDR3 is TGTGCCAGCAGTTGGTCAGAAGAGACCCAGTACTTC. Its translation: CASSWSEETQYF.

This clonotype occurred a few times. The rearrangement links TRBV5-1 to TRBJ1-3; no firm D call. CDR3 length equals 14 residues. V lost 1 base and J 2 bases, leaving 7 bases between the germline ends. Germline assignment: CDR1 SGHRS and CDR2 YFSETQ. The CDR3 DNA reads as TGCGCCAGCAGCTTGTACGGGGCTGGAAACACCATATATTTT. It translates to CASSLYGAGNTIYF.

Only a few counts were recorded for this clonotype. V is TRBV20-1 and J is TRBJ1-4; D not resolved. CDR3 length equals 14 residues. Trimming removed 0 bases from V and 8 bases from J, with 13 bases in between. The germline V gene encodes CDR1 DFQATT and CDR2 SNEGSKA (reference sequence). This chain's CDR3 is CSARDGREGEKLFF. The CDR3 DNA reads as TGCAGTGCTAGAGATGGTAGGGAAGGGGAAAAACTGTTTTTT.

This rearrangement joins TRBV4-1 to TRBJ1-6; perhaps TRBD1 as D (6 bases). Germline loops: CDR1 MGHRA, CDR2 YSYEKL. The CDR3 extends over 18 amino acids. V shed 1 base and J shed 1 base, with 14 bases lying between them. CDR3 nucleotide sequence: TGCGCCAGCAGCCAAGTGTTCGGGGGCGGATCCTATAATTCACCCCTCCACTTT. Its protein product is CASSQVFGGGSYNSPLHF.

This chain links TRBV6-5 with TRBJ1-1; D unclear. The CDR3 sequence is 14 residues long. Germline V gene lookup returns CDR1 MNHEY and CDR2 SVGAGI. V lost 8 bases, J lost 2 bases, and 15 bases lay in between. The CDR3 here is CASRPALGNTEAFF. The CDR3 bases are TGTGCCAGCCGGCCAGCGCTGGGAAACACTGAAGCTTTCTTT.

In its sample, this clonotype was seen many times. This rearrangement joins TRBV5-5 to TRBJ2-3, with TRBD2 identical over 10 bases. Germline values: CDR1 SGHKS, CDR2 YYEKEE (reference sequence). Trimming removed 1 base from V and 5 bases from J; junction bases left unmatched: 1. The CDR3 totals 14 residues. Written as DNA, the CDR3 is TGTGCCAGCAGCTTGCGGACTAGCGGAGATACGCAGTATTTT. Translation: CASSLRTSGDTQYF.

This clonotype was seen a handful of times. The chain is built from TRBV7-3 and TRBJ2-5; D unresolved. This CDR3 has 14 amino acids. Germline lookup yields CDR1 SGHTA and CDR2 FQGTGA. V was cut by 6 bases and J by 2 bases, with 13 bases left in between. CDR3 amino acids: CASSSSAAQETQYF. The CDR3 bases are TGTGCCAGCAGTTCATCGGCGGCACAAGAGACCCAGTACTTC.

The V gene is TRBV20-1, the J gene TRBJ2-2; no clear D. V lost 3 bases and J 2 bases, leaving 7 bases between the germline ends. This CDR3 is 13 amino acids long. CDR1 is DFQATT and CDR2 is SNEGSKA in the germline V gene (reference sequence). The CDR3 loop is CSARLFNTGELFF. CDR3 DNA: TGCAGTGCTAGGCTGTTTAACACCGGGGAGCTGTTTTTT.

The chain is built from TRBV9 and TRBJ2-1, with TRBD2 matching 10 bases. This CDR3 region has 15 residues. Germline trimming cut 3 bases from V and 5 bases from J; bases unmatched to any gene: 5. Germline assignment: CDR1 SGDLS and CDR2 YYNGEE. CDR3 nucleotide sequence: TGTGCCAGCAGCGAGAGCGGGGGGGCTCACAATGAGCAGTTCTTC. This encodes CASSESGGAHNEQFF.

The table lists this clonotype with a few counts. This rearrangement joins TRBV7-3 to TRBJ2-3; weak D call: TRBD2 (6 bases). Germline lookup yields CDR1 SGHTA and CDR2 FQGTGA. The CDR3 contains 15 residues. V lost 5 bases to trimming and J lost 4 bases, with 16 bases between them. This chain's CDR3 is CASSPQAGNADTQYF. As DNA, the CDR3 is TGTGCCAGCAGCCCCCAAGCGGGTAATGCAGATACGCAGTATTTT.

This rearrangement joins TRBV21-1 to TRBJ2-7; the tabulated D call, TRBD1, remains unverified against the DNA. TRBV21-1 is marked as a pseudogene. This CDR3 contains 14 residues. The chain's CDR3 is CASSIDRPRYEQYV. The CDR3 DNA follows: TGTGCCAGCAGCATCGACAGGCCGCGCTACGAGCAGTACGTC.

This clonotype was observed a handful of times. The chain recombines TRBV25-1 with TRBJ1-6; D is uncertain. The germline V gene has CDR1 MGHDK and CDR2 SYGVNS. V was shortened by 4 bases and J by 5 bases, with 6 bases between the two germline ends. The CDR3 sequence is 13 residues long. CDR3 DNA sequence: TGTGCCAGCAGTGTGAGGGATAATTCACCCCTCCACTTT. It translates to CASSVRDNSPLHF.

This clonotype was counted only a few times. The gene calls are TRBV6-6 and TRBJ1-1, with 7 bases matching TRBD1. The CDR3 is made up of 13 amino acids. V shed 6 bases and J 3 bases; nucleotides not matched to a gene: 4. Germline values: CDR1 MNHNY, CDR2 SVGAGI (reference sequence). The CDR3 loop reads CASRQDRDTEAFF. In nucleotides, the CDR3 is TGTGCCAGCAGACAAGACAGGGACACTGAAGCTTTCTTT.

This clonotype was observed a handful of times. This chain links TRBV15 with TRBJ2-1, with TRBD1 matching 7 bases. Trimming removed 0 bases from V and 4 bases from J; junction bases left unmatched: 9. The CDR3 sequence is 17 residues long. Germline CDR1 is LNHNV and CDR2 is YYDKDF (reference sequence). CDR3 sequence reads: CATSRDPGTVNYNEQFF. The DNA for the CDR3 is TGTGCCACCAGCAGAGATCCCGGGACAGTGAATTACAATGAGCAGTTCTTC. Based on the CDR3 plus reference TRBV15 and TRBJ2-1, the full variable domain is DAMVIQNPRYQVTQFGKPVTLSCSQTLNHNVMYWYQQKSSQAPKLLFHYYDKDFNNEADTPDNFQSRRPNTSFCFLDIRSPGLGDTAMYLCATSRDPGTVNYNEQFFGPGTRLTVL.

This clonotype was seen a handful of times. The CDR3 reads CASSLEGAPDTQYF. The CDR3 DNA sequence: TGCGCCAGCAGCTTGGAAGGGGCCCCAGATACGCAGTATTTT. This chain joins TRBV5-1 and TRBJ2-3; a possible D gene is TRBD1 (5 bases). The CDR3 is made up of 14 amino acids. V gave up 0 bases and J gave up 4 bases, with 9 bases separating them. From germline, CDR1 is SGHRS and CDR2 YFSETQ.

V gene TRBV7-9 combines with J gene TRBJ2-4, with TRBD2 identical over 8 bases. The trim removed 5 bases at V and 8 bases at J, leaving 20 bases unmatched. Germline V gene lookup returns CDR1 SEHNR and CDR2 FQNEAQ (reference sequence). This CDR3 has 18 amino acids. CDR3 sequence: CASSPAPAGGSFVDIQYF. The CDR3 region has the DNA TGTGCCAGCAGCCCCGCCCCGGCGGGGGGTTCTTTCGTGGACATTCAGTACTTC.

The rearrangement joins TRBV28 to TRBJ2-7; D possibly matches TRBD1 or TRBD2 (5 bases each). Between the trimmed V and J ends, which lost 3 bases and 4 bases, there was a span of 22 bases. The germline V gene has CDR1 MDHEN and CDR2 SYDVKM. The CDR3 has 17 amino acids. In nucleotides, the CDR3 is TGTGCCAGCAGTTTTCCCGTCCGCGGGTCAGGGCAGTACGAGCAGTACTTC. Encoded protein: CASSFPVRGSGQYEQYF.

This clonotype was seen a few times. The V and J genes are TRBV20-1 and TRBJ2-7; a possible D gene is TRBD2 (6 bases). This CDR3 spans 12 amino acids. V gave up 3 bases and J gave up 5 bases, with 11 bases separating them. Germline CDR1 is DFQATT and CDR2 is SNEGSKA (reference sequence). The CDR3: CSARWRADEQYF. The CDR3 nucleotides read TGCAGTGCTAGGTGGAGGGCGGACGAGCAGTACTTC.